The 17 T cell receptor beta chains reported below all come from one sample, sequenced in a study of cytomegalovirus exposure and HLA in healthy donors. Researchers ran the PCR with 60 Vbeta and 13 Jbeta primers. TCRdb's copy holds only in-frame clones and misses some; the assay was immunoSEQ multiplex PCR. The sample records 150,000 to 200,000 clones, 84% being singletons. The sequencing sample was made of PBMCs. These receptors all come from a boy between 10 and 17 years old in good health and CMV-seronegative.

The chain uses TRBV7-8 and TRBJ2-3; 15 nucleotides match TRBD2. J lost 5 bases, V lost 0 bases, and 6 bases had no gene match. CDR3 length: 18 amino acids. CDR1 and CDR2 from the germline V gene are SGHVS and FQNEAQ. The CDR3 DNA is TGTGCCAGCAGCTTAGCGCGGACTAGCGGGGGGGGTAGAGATACGCAGTATTTT. Its translation is CASSLARTSGGGRDTQYF.

V gene TRBV10-3 combines with J gene TRBJ1-1; 7 bases line up with TRBD1. Germline V gives CDR1 ENHRY, CDR2 SYGVKD. V gave up 0 bases and J gave up 3 bases; unmatched junction bases: 13. The CDR3 has 18 amino acids. The CDR3 sequence is CAISESMRQAQGDTEAFF. The DNA for the CDR3 is TGTGCCATCAGTGAGTCGATGAGACAGGCCCAGGGGGACACTGAAGCTTTCTTT.

This clone was picked up a small number of times. The rearrangement links TRBV13 to TRBJ2-7, with 7 nucleotides matching TRBD1. Losses at the gene ends were 5 bases for V and 0 bases for J; bases not matched to a gene: 7. Per the germline V gene, CDR1 is PRHDT and CDR2 is FYEKMQ (reference sequence). The CDR3 totals 15 residues. As DNA, the CDR3 is TGTGCCAGCAGCCTCCGGACAGGAAGCTCCTACGAGCAGTACTTC. Protein sequence: CASSLRTGSSYEQYF. The full variable domain, in which reference TRBV13 and TRBJ2-7 provide the parts outside the CDR3, is AAGVIQSPRHLIKEKRETATLKCYPIPRHDTVYWYQQGPGQDPQFLISFYEKMQSDKGSIPDRFSAQQFSDYHSELNMSSLELGDSALYFCASSLRTGSSYEQYFGPGTRLTVT.

The gene calls are TRBV6-7 and TRBJ1-2; D ambiguous. Being an ORF, TRBV6-7 has a function that is uncertain. The CDR3 is 15 amino acids. The V end was cut by 1 base, the J end by 0 bases, with 9 bases between. The CDR3 DNA follows: TGTGCCAGCAGTTACTGGGAGAATGCTAACTATGGCTACACCTTC. Residues: CASSYWENANYGYTF.

CDR3 bases: TGTGCCAGCAGTTACCGCGGAGGCTTGGGTTCACCCCTCCACTTT. The encoded protein is CASSYRGGLGSPLHF. V and J are TRBV6-5 and TRBJ1-6; unclear D gene. This CDR3 is built from 15 residues. Germline V gives CDR1 MNHEY, CDR2 SVGAGI. V lost 2 bases, J lost 9 bases, and 14 bases lay in between.

This chain uses TRBV15 with TRBJ2-7; possibly TRBD1 for D (6 bases). The germline V gene has CDR1 LNHNV and CDR2 YYDKDF (reference sequence). Trimming took off 9 bases at V and 2 bases at J, with 17 bases between the two ends. The CDR3 consists of 14 residues. The CDR3 DNA follows: TGTGCCACAGGAGAATCAGGGGTAACCTACGAGCAGTACTTC. Translation: CATGESGVTYEQYF.

The V call is TRBV5-4, the J call TRBJ2-7; TRBD1 matches 7 bases. Germline loops: CDR1 SGHNT, CDR2 YYREEE (reference sequence). This CDR3 has 18 amino acids. J lost 4 bases, V lost 4 bases, and 20 bases had no gene match. The CDR3 DNA sequence: TGTGCCAGCAGCCCAGACGGACAGGTTAAGATTGGTGTGTACGAGCAGTACTTC. The encoded protein is CASSPDGQVKIGVYEQYF.

This clone was observed a few times. The chain couples TRBV15 to TRBJ1-5; D gene unclear. The CDR3 totals 12 residues. In germline, CDR1 is LNHNV, CDR2 YYDKDF (reference sequence). V was trimmed by 4 bases and J by 6 bases, leaving 7 bases between them. The CDR3 region is CATSKLLQPQHF. The CDR3 nucleotides read TGTGCCACCAGCAAACTACTTCAGCCCCAGCATTTT.

The CDR3 bases are TGTGCCAGCAGTCTACAGGGAGTGAACACTGAAGCTTTCTTT. It encodes CASSLQGVNTEAFF. The chain carries TRBV7-9 and TRBJ1-1; D may be TRBD1 (6 bases). Trimming removed 6 bases from V and 0 bases from J, with 11 bases in between. The CDR3 has 14 amino acids. CDR1 is SEHNR, CDR2 FQNEAQ, per germline (reference sequence).

The chain links TRBV7-8 to TRBJ2-1; D is undetermined. The germline V and J ends were trimmed by 4 bases and 0 bases, with 13 bases remaining between them. The CDR3 has 16 amino acids. Germline CDR1 and CDR2: SGHVS and FQNEAQ. As DNA, the CDR3 is TGTGCCAGCAGCTCACCCCCTTTGAGCTCCTACAATGAGCAGTTCTTC. Translated, it gives CASSSPPLSSYNEQFF.

This chain links TRBV10-3 with TRBJ1-2; D unclear. The CDR3 length is 14 residues. The V end lost 0 bases, the J end lost 5 bases, and 10 bases lay between the germline ends. CDR1 ENHRY and CDR2 SYGVKD come from the germline V gene. The CDR3 bases are TGTGCCATCAGTGAGTCAGGACTTACATATGGCTACACCTTC. Amino acid sequence: CAISESGLTYGYTF.

This chain uses TRBV2 with TRBJ1-2; D is unresolved. CDR3 length: 11 residues. Germline loops: CDR1 SNHLY, CDR2 FYNNEI. The germline V and J ends were trimmed by 6 bases and 8 bases, with 10 bases remaining between them. Written as DNA, the CDR3 is TGTGCCAGCAGCGGAGCTTTAGGCTACACCTTC. Amino acids: CASSGALGYTF.

This chain links TRBV6-1 with TRBJ2-1; the match to TRBD1 covers 8 bases. CDR3 length equals 15 residues. V gave up 7 bases and J gave up 4 bases; unmatched junction bases: 9. Germline assignment: CDR1 MNHNS and CDR2 SASEGT. As DNA, the CDR3 is TGTGCCAGCATGAGGACAGGGTCAGGTTACAATGAGCAGTTCTTC. Amino acid sequence: CASMRTGSGYNEQFF.

This sequence joins TRBV7-2 and TRBJ2-7; D unclear. The CDR3 totals 14 residues. Germline V gives CDR1 SGHTA, CDR2 FQGNSA. Trimming stripped 4 bases from V and 4 bases from J, with 14 bases between. CDR3 amino acids: CASSSLGVVYEQYF. In DNA form, the CDR3 reads TGTGCCAGCAGCTCCTTAGGAGTCGTATACGAGCAGTACTTC.

A single count supports this clone. The chain links TRBV2 to TRBJ1-1; D remains unclear. Germline lookup yields CDR1 SNHLY and CDR2 FYNNEI. The CDR3 extends over 16 amino acids. V dropped 1 base and J dropped 7 bases, with 19 bases sitting between them. CDR3 sequence (DNA): TGTGCCAGCAGTGAAGGACCGCGACAAATACCAGATGAAGCTTTCTTT. This encodes CASSEGPRQIPDEAFF.

The sample holds one count of this clone. V usage is TRBV13 and J usage is TRBJ2-1, with unresolved D. The CDR3 consists of 13 residues. V was trimmed by 5 bases and J by 6 bases, leaving 11 bases between them. Germline V lookup: CDR1 PRHDT, CDR2 FYEKMQ (reference sequence). In nucleotides, the CDR3 is TGTGCCAGCAGCACCCAACGCGGCAATGAGCAGTTCTTC. Its protein is CASSTQRGNEQFF. Full variable domain (outside the CDR3, taken from reference TRBV13 and TRBJ2-1): AAGVIQSPRHLIKEKRETATLKCYPIPRHDTVYWYQQGPGQDPQFLISFYEKMQSDKGSIPDRFSAQQFSDYHSELNMSSLELGDSALYFCASSTQRGNEQFFGPGTRLTVL.

This clone was detected only once. The chain couples TRBV11-2 to TRBJ1-2, with 7 bases matching TRBD1. Germline CDR1 SGHAT, CDR2 FQNNGV. There are 13 residues in the CDR3. After removal of 3 bases from V and 8 bases from J, the junction contained 6 bases not matched to a gene. The CDR3 protein is CASSLTGKIGYTF. In DNA form, the CDR3 reads TGTGCCAGCAGCTTGACAGGGAAGATCGGCTACACCTTC.